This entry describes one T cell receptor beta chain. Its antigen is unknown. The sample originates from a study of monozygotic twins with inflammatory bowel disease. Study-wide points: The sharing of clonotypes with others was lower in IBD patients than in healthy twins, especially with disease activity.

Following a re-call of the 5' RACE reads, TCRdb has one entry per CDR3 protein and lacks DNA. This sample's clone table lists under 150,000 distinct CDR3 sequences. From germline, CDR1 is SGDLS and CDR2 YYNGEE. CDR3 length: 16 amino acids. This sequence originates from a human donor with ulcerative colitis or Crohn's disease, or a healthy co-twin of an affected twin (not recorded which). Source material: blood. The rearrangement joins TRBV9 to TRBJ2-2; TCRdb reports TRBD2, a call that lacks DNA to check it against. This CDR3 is CASSVGAGGPTGELFF. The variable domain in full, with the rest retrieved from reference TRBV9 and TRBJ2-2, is DSGVTQTPKHLITATGQRVTLRCSPRSGDLSVYWYQQSLDQGLQFLIQYYNGEERAKGNILERFSAQQFPDLHSELNLSSLELGDSALYFCASSVGAGGPTGELFFGEGSRLTVL.